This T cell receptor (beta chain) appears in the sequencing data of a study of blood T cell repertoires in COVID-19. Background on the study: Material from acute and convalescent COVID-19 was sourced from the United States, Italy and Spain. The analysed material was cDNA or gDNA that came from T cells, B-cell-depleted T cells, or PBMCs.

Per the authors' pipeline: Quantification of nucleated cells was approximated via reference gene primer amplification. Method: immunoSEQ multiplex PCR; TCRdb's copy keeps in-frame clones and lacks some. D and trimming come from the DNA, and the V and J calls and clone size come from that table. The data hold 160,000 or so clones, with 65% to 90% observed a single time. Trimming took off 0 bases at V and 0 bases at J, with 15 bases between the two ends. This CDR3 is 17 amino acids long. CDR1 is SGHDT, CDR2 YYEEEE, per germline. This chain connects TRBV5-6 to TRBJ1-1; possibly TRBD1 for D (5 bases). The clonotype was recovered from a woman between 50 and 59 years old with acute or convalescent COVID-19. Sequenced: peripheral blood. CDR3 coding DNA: TGTGCCAGCAGCTTGGTCGGACACGGGAGCCTGAACACTGAAGCTTTCTTT. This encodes CASSLVGHGSLNTEAFF.